This TCR beta chain was documented in a study of identical twins. This clonotype was counted a few times. TCRdb re-called the 5' RACE reads through MiXCR, storing one row per CDR3 protein. The sample records approximately 1.8 million distinct CDR3 sequences, about 32% being singletons. Looked up from germline, CDR1 is LGHDT and CDR2 is YNNKEL (reference sequence). CDR3 size: 14 residues. V shed 6 bases and J shed 0 bases, with 9 bases lying between them. This receptor was identified in a newborn girl in good health. The V gene is TRBV3-1, the J gene TRBJ2-1; a weak D match, TRBD2 (5 bases). The sequencing sample was made of cord blood. The CDR3 reads CASRGSPSYNEQFF. In nucleotides, the CDR3 is TGTGCCAGCAGGGGGAGTCCCTCCTACAATGAGCAGTTCTTC.